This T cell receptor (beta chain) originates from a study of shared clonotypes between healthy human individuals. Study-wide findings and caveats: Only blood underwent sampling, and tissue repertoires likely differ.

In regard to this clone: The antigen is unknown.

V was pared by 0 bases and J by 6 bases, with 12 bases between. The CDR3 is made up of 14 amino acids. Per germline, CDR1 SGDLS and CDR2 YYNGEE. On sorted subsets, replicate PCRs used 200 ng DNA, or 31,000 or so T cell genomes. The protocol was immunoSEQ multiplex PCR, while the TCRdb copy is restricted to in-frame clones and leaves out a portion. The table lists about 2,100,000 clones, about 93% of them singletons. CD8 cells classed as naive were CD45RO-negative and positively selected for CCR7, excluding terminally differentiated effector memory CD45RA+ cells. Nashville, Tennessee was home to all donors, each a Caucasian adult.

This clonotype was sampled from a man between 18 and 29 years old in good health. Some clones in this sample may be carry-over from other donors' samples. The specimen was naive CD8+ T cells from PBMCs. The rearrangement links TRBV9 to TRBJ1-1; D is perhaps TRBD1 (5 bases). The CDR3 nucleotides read TGTGCCAGCAGCGTAGCCCAGGGCCCGGCTGAAGCTTTCTTT. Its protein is CASSVAQGPAEAFF.